This record covers a single TCR beta chain. Its specificity is not known. Germline V gene lookup returns CDR1 SGDLS and CDR2 YYNGEE. This CDR3 has 15 residues. Trimming took 3 bases from V and 2 from J, leaving 15 bases between them. This specimen belongs to a study of chemoradiotherapy in HPV16-positive cancers. Background on the study: Functional T-cell assays on two HPV16-positive patients' cells defined candidate HPV-specific clones and common TCR motifs.

Repeated repertoire sampling spanned the course of chemoradiotherapy. Profiled with immunoSEQ multiplex PCR; TCRdb holds only in-frame clones, not every one. Among around 8,800 clones listed, 70% were seen once. General study findings and limits: For HPV16-positive patients, expanding HPV-responsive T cells associated with longer recurrence-free survival. During treatment, candidate HPV-specific clones and E7-related motifs expanded in tumor.

V and J are TRBV9 and TRBJ2-7; a weak D match, TRBD1 (6 bases). This specimen was tumor tissue, taken from a patient who underwent chemoradiotherapy. The source is a human donor with HPV-associated anogenital cancer. The CDR3 here is CASSASRDTPYEQYF. The CDR3, as DNA: TGTGCCAGCAGCGCGAGCCGGGACACACCCTACGAGCAGTACTTC.